One and the same sample provided the 8 T cell receptor beta chains below, sequenced in a study of blood T cell repertoires in COVID-19. The protocol was immunoSEQ multiplex PCR, while the TCRdb copy is restricted to in-frame clones and leaves out a portion. The repertoire holds fewer than 400,000 clones, with around nine tenths as singletons. Sequencing was carried out using PBMCs or T cells enriched from blood (not recorded which). The receptor source for this set is a woman aged 50 to 65 who had recovered from COVID-19.

The CDR3 DNA sequence: TGTGCCAGCAGTTTCTCCGGTGGTGAGTCCCAGCATTTT. Amino acid sequence: CASSFSGGESQHF. The V and J genes are TRBV12-3 or TRBV12-4 and TRBJ1-5; D not certain. CDR3 length: 13 amino acids. Trimming cost V 3 bases and J 11 bases, with 14 bases left between them.

V gene TRBV29-1 combines with J gene TRBJ1-1; possibly TRBD1 for D (6 bases). The CDR3 contains 11 residues. Trimming took off 5 bases at V and 6 bases at J, with 10 bases between the two ends. From germline, CDR1 is SQVTM and CDR2 ANQGSEA. The CDR3 nucleotides are TGCAGCGTTTCCACAGGGTCTGAAGCTTTCTTT. Amino acids: CSVSTGSEAFF.

This chain uses TRBV4-2 with TRBJ2-3; perhaps TRBD2 as D (5 bases). This CDR3 is 16 amino acids long. The V and J ends lost 1 base and 2 bases respectively, with 13 bases between them. The germline V gene has CDR1 LGHNA and CDR2 YNFKEQ. The CDR3 DNA is TGTGCCAGCAGCCAAGTGTATACTAGTACCACAGATACGCAGTATTTT. Its protein is CASSQVYTSTTDTQYF.

The chain uses TRBV24-1 and TRBJ2-1; no clear D gene. The CDR3 has 14 amino acids. V was pared by 5 bases and J by 3 bases, with 10 bases between. Germline lookup yields CDR1 KGHDR and CDR2 SFDVKD. CDR3 sequence: CATSGLESYNEQFF. CDR3 nucleotide sequence: TGTGCCACCAGTGGCCTAGAGAGCTACAATGAGCAGTTCTTC.

The rearrangement joins TRBV4-3 to TRBJ1-6, with 7 nucleotides matching TRBD1. Germline V CDR1 and CDR2: LGHNA, YSLEER. There are 15 residues in the CDR3. Trimming at V came to 5 bases and at J to 5 bases, leaving 6 bases not matched to a gene. The chain's CDR3 is CASSTRQGDNSPLHF. DNA of the CDR3: TGCGCCAGCAGCACACGACAGGGAGATAATTCACCCCTCCACTTT.

The rearrangement uses TRBV15 and TRBJ2-3; 8 nucleotides align to TRBD1. CDR1 and CDR2 (germline): LNHNV, YYDKDF (reference sequence). V lost 8 bases and J lost 4; bases outside the gene matches: 8. This CDR3 region has 14 residues. For the CDR3, the DNA is TGTGCCACCCTTGACAGGGGAGGCCCAGATACGCAGTATTTT. This sequence encodes CATLDRGGPDTQYF.

The count of this clone is one. The chain couples TRBV4-3 to TRBJ1-5; D is uncertain. CDR3 length equals 13 residues. Germline values: CDR1 LGHNA, CDR2 YSLEER. The germline V and J ends were trimmed by 0 bases and 7 bases, with 7 bases remaining between them. CDR3: CASSQEAGQPQHF. In DNA, the CDR3 is TGCGCCAGCAGCCAAGAAGCGGGGCAGCCCCAGCATTTT.

The gene calls are TRBV7-2 and TRBJ1-2; 7 nucleotides line up with TRBD1. The CDR3 has 14 residues. Unmatched junction bases numbered 5, after V lost 3 bases and J lost 4 bases. CDR1 is SGHTA and CDR2 is FQGNSA in the germline V gene. CDR3: CASSFKGQSYGYTF. The DNA for the CDR3 is TGTGCCAGCAGCTTTAAGGGACAGAGCTATGGCTACACCTTC.